The 8 T cell receptor beta chains presented below share a single source sample, sequenced in a study of blood T cell repertoires in COVID-19 (dated by TCRdb to 2020 to 2021). Library construction relied on the immunoSEQ multiplex PCR assay. As stored in TCRdb, this immuneACCESS dataset retains in-frame rearrangements with V and J assigned. A fraction of the clones does not appear; measured against another copy, unresolved V genes explain less than half of the discrepancy, and the remainder lacks a known reason. Recorded for this sample are 120,000 or so clones; 88% of them occurred a single time. The biggest ten clones account for 1.5% of the sample. Specimen: peripheral blood. Every receptor here comes from a human donor in a cohort sampled during active COVID-19.

This chain links TRBV6-5 with TRBJ1-5, with TRBD1 identical over 9 bases. V was clipped by 8 bases and J by 0 bases; unmatched bases: 5. This CDR3 has 15 amino acids. Germline V gene sequence: CDR1 MNHEY, CDR2 SVGAGI. The CDR3 nucleotides read TGTGCCAGCGGGACAGGGCGATATAGCAATCAGCCCCAGCATTTT. Its protein product is CASGTGRYSNQPQHF.

The chain couples TRBV7-2 to TRBJ2-5, with 10 bases lining up with TRBD2. The ends lost 6 bases at V and 9 bases at J; junction bases unmatched: 13. Germline CDR1 is SGHTA and CDR2 is FQGNSA. The length of the CDR3 is 15 residues. Here the CDR3 reads CASRPGTSAPGAQYF. Here the CDR3 DNA reads TGTGCCAGCAGACCAGGGACTAGCGCCCCGGGGGCCCAGTACTTC.

The V call is TRBV7-2, the J call TRBJ1-5; perhaps TRBD1 as D (6 bases). V lost 2 bases and J lost 3, with 11 bases in between. CDR1 is SGHTA, CDR2 FQGNSA, per germline. CDR3 length: 15 residues. Here the CDR3 DNA reads TGTGCCAGCAGCTTAAGCAGGGGCGCCAATCAGCCCCAGCATTTT. Residues: CASSLSRGANQPQHF.

This clone appeared once. V and J are TRBV7-8 and TRBJ2-5, with D perhaps matching TRBD1 (6 bases). V lost 1 base, J lost 3 bases, and 15 bases lay in between. CDR3 length equals 16 residues. In germline, CDR1 is SGHVS, CDR2 FQNEAQ. Here the CDR3 DNA reads TGTGCCAGCAGCTTAGAGAGGGGGAGTAGCGAAGAGACCCAGTACTTC. Protein product: CASSLERGSSEETQYF.

This chain connects TRBV11-2 to TRBJ2-1; D remains ambiguous. The CDR3 consists of 15 residues. The V end was cut by 0 bases, the J end by 8 bases, with 14 bases between. CDR1 is SGHAT and CDR2 is FQNNGV in the germline V gene. The DNA of the CDR3 is TGTGCCAGCAGCTTAGATCTTTCGAGTAGCCATGAGCAGTTCTTC. It specifies CASSLDLSSSHEQFF.

J is TRBJ1-5 and V is TRBV23-1; TRBD1 might be the D (6 bases). TRBV23-1 is flagged as an ORF with uncertain function. V was pared by 8 bases and J by 0 bases, with 23 bases between. The CDR3 length is 18 residues. The chain's CDR3 is CASPSFGTGSHSNQPQHF. For the CDR3, the DNA is TGCGCCAGCCCATCGTTCGGTACAGGGTCTCATAGCAATCAGCCCCAGCATTTT.

This clone was picked up a small number of times. This chain connects TRBV5-5 to TRBJ1-2; possibly TRBD1 for D (5 bases). The germline V gene encodes CDR1 SGHKS and CDR2 YYEKEE (reference sequence). The V end lost 5 bases, the J end lost 4 bases, and 15 bases lay between the germline ends. The CDR3 totals 14 residues. CDR3 loop: CASRQTAGTYGYTF. CDR3 nucleotides: TGTGCCAGCAGGCAAACGGCGGGGACCTATGGCTACACCTTC.

In this sample, this clone turned up a few times. This chain joins TRBV4-1 and TRBJ1-1, with unresolved D. CDR1 and CDR2 from the germline V gene are MGHRA and YSYEKL. This CDR3 comprises 14 residues. The V and J ends lost 3 bases and 1 base respectively, with 9 bases between them. CDR3: CASSHIGRNTEAFF. The CDR3 DNA is TGCGCCAGCAGCCATATTGGGAGGAACACTGAAGCTTTCTTT.